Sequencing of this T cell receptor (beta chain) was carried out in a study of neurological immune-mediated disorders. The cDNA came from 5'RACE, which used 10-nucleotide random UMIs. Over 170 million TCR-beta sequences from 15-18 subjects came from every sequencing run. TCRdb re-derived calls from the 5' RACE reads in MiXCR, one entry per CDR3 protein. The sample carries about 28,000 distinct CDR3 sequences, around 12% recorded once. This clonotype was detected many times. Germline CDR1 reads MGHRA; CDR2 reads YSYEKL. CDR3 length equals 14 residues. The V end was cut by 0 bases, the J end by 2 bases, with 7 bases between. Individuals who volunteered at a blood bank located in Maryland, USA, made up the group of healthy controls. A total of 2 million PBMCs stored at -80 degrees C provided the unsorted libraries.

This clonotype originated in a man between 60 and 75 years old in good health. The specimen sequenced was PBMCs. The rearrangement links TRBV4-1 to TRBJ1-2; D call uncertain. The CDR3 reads CASSQDGQNYGYTF. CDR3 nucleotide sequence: TGCGCCAGCAGCCAAGACGGGCAGAACTATGGCTACACCTTC.